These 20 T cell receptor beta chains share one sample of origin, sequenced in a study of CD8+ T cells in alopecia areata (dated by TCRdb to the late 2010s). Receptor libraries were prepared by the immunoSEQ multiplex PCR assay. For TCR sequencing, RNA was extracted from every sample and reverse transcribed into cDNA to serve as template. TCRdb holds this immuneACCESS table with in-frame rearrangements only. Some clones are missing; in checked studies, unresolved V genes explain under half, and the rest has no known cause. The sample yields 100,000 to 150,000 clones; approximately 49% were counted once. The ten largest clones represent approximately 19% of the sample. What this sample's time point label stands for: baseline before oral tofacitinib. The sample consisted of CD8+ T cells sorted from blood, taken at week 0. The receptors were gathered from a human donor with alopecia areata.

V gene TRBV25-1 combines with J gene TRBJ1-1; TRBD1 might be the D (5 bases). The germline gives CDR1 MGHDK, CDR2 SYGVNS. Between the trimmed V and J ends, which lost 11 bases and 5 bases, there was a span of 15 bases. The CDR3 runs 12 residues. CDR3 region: CASRVRGTEAFF. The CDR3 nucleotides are TGTGCCTCCAGGGTAAGGGGTACTGAAGCTTTCTTT.

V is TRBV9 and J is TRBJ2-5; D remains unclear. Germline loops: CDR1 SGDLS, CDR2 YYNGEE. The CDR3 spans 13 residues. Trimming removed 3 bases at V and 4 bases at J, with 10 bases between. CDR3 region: CASSATSGETQYF. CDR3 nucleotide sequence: TGTGCCAGCAGCGCAACTTCGGGAGAGACCCAGTACTTC.

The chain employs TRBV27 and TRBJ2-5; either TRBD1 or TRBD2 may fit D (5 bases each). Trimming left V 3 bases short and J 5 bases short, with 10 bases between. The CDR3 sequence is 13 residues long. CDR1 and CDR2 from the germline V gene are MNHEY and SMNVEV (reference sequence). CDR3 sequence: CASSFGGGETQYF. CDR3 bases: TGTGCCAGCAGTTTTGGGGGTGGGGAGACCCAGTACTTC.

CDR3 sequence (DNA): TGTGCCAGCAGCTTAGCGGAGACAGGGACTAGGTACGAGCAGTACTTC. Its protein is CASSLAETGTRYEQYF. The rearrangement links TRBV7-9 to TRBJ2-7; perhaps TRBD2 as D (8 bases). V lost 0 bases and J 4 bases, leaving 16 bases between the germline ends. The CDR3 is made up of 16 amino acids. The V gene's germline CDR1 is SEHNR and CDR2 FQNEAQ (reference sequence).

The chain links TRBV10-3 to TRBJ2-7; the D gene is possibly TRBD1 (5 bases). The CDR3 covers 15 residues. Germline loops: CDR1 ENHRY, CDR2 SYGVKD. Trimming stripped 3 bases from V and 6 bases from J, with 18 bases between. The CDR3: CAISDQAGARVEQYF. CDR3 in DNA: TGTGCCATCAGTGACCAAGCAGGAGCCAGGGTCGAGCAGTACTTC.

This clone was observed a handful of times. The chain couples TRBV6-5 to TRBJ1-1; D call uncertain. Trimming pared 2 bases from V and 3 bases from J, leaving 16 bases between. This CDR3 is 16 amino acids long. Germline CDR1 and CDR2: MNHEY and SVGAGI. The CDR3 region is CASSYPSHGGYTEAFF. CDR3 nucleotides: TGTGCCAGCAGTTACCCCTCCCACGGCGGGTACACTGAAGCTTTCTTT.

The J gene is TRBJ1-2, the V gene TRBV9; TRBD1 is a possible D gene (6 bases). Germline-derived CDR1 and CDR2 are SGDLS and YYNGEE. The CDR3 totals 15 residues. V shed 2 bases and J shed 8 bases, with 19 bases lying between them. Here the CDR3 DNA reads TGTGCCAGCAGCGTGTTCGAGAGGGACATCTTAGGCTACACCTTC. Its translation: CASSVFERDILGYTF.

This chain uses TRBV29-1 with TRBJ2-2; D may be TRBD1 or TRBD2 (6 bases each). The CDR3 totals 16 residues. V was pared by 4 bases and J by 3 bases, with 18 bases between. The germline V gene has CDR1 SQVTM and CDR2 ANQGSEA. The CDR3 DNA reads TGCAGCGTTGCGGGTTCGGAAAGGGGGGACACCGGGGAGCTGTTTTTT. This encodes CSVAGSERGDTGELFF.

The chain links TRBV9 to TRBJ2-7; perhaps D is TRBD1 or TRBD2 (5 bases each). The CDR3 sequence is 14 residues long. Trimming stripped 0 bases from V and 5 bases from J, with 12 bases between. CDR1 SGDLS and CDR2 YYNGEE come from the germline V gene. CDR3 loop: CASSVGDPPNEQYF. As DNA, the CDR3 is TGTGCCAGCAGCGTAGGGGACCCACCCAACGAGCAGTACTTC.

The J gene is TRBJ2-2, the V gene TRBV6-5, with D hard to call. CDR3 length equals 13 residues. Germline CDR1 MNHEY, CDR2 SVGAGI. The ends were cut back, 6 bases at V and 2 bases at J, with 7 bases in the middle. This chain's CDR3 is CASSDGNTGELFF. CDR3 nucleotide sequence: TGTGCCAGCAGCGACGGAAACACCGGGGAGCTGTTTTTT.

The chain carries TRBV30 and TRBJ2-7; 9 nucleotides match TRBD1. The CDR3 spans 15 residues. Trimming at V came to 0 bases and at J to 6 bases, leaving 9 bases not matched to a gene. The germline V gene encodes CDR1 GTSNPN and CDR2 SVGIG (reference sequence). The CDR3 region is CAWSVLQGAPLEQYF. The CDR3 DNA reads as TGTGCCTGGAGTGTACTACAGGGGGCCCCCCTCGAGCAGTACTTC.

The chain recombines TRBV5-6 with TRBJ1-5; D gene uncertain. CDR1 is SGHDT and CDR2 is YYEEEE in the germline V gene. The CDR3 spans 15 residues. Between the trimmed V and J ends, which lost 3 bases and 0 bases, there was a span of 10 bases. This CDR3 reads CASSSRRYSNQPQHF. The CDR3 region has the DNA TGTGCCAGCAGCTCAAGACGGTATAGCAATCAGCCCCAGCATTTT.

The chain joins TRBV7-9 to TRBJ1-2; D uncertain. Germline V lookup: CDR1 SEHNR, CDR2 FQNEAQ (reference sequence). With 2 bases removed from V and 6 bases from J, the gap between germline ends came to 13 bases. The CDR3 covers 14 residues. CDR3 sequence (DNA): TGTGCCAGCAGCTTACCCGGTAGGGCAAATGGCTACACCTTC. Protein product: CASSLPGRANGYTF. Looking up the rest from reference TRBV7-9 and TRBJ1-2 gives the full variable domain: DTGVSQNPRHKITKRGQNVTFRCDPISEHNRLYWYRQTLGQGPEFLTYFQNEAQLEKSRLLSDRFSAERPKGSFSTLEIQRTEQGDSAMYLCASSLPGRANGYTFGSGTRLTVV.

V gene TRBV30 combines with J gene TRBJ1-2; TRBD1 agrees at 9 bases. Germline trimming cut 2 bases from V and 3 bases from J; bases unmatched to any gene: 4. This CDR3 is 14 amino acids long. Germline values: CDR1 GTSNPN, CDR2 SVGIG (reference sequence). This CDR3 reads CAWSLQGAHYGYTF. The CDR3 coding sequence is TGTGCCTGGAGTCTACAGGGGGCACACTATGGCTACACCTTC. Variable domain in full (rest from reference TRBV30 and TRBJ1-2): SQTIHQWPATLVQPVGSPLSLECTVEGTSNPNLYWYRQAAGRGLQLLFYSVGIGQISSEVPQNLSASRPQDRQFILSSKKLLLSDSGFYLCAWSLQGAHYGYTFGSGTRLTVV.

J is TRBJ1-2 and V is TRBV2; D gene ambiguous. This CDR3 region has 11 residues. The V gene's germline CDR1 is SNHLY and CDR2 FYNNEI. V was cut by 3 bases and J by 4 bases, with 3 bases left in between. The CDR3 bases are TGTGCCAGCAGTGAGAGCTATGGCTACACCTTC. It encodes CASSESYGYTF.

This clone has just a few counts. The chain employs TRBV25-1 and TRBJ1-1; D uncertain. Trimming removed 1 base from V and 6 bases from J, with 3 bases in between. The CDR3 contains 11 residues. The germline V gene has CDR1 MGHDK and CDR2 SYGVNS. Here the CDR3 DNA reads TGTGCCAGCAGTGAATCGGCTGAAGCTTTCTTT. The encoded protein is CASSESAEAFF.

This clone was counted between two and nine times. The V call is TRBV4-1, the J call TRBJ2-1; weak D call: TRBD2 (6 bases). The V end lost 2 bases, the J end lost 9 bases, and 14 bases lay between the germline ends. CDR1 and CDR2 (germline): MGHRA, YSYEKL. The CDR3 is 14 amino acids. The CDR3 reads CASSQLGGAPEQFF. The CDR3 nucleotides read TGCGCCAGCAGCCAACTCGGAGGGGCCCCTGAGCAGTTCTTC.

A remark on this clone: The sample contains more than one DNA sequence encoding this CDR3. CDR3 nucleotides: TGCAGCGTTGTTAGGGGCACTGAAGCTTTCTTT. It yields the protein CSVVRGTEAFF. The V and J genes are TRBV29-1 and TRBJ1-1; D is perhaps TRBD1 (5 bases). V was cut by 4 bases and J by 4 bases, with 7 bases left in between. Germline V lookup: CDR1 SQVTM, CDR2 ANQGSEA. This CDR3 is built from 11 residues.

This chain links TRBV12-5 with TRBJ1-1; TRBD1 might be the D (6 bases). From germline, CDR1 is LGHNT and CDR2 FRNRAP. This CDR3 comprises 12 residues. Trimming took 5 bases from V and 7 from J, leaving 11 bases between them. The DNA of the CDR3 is TGTGCTAGTGGTCTGGGACATAGTGAAGCTTTCTTT. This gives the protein CASGLGHSEAFF.

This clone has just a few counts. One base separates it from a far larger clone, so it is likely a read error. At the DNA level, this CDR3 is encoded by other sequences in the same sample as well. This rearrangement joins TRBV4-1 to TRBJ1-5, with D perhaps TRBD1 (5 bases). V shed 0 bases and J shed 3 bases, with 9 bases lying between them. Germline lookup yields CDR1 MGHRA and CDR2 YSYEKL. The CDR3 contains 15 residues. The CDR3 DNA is TGCGCCAGCAGCCAAGAGCCAGGGATCAATCAGCCCCAGCATTTT. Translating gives CASSQEPGINQPQHF.